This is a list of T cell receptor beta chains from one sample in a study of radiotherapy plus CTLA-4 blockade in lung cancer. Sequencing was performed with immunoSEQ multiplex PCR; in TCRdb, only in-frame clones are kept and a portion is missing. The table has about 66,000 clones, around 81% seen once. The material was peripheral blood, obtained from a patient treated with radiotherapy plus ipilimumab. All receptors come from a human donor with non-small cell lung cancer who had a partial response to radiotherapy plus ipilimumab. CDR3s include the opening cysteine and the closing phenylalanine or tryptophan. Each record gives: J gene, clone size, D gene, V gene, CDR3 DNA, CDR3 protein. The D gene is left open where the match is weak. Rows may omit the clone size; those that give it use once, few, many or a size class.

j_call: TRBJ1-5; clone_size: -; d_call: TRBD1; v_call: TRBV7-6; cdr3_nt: TGTGCCAGCAGCTCGACAGGGGGAGGCCTCACGCCCCAGCATTTT; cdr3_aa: CASSSTGGGLTPQHF
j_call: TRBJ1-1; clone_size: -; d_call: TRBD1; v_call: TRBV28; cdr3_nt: TGTGCCAGCAGTTGGGGACAGGGAAACACTGAAGCTTTCTTT; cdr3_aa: CASSWGQGNTEAFF
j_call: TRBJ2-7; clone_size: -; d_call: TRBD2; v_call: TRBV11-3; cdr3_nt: TGTGCCAGCAGCTTAGGGGCTAGCGGTGGCTCAGAGCAGTACTTC; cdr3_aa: CASSLGASGGSEQYF
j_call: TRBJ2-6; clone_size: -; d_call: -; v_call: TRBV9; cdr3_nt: TGTGCCAGCAGCGTAGGAGCTGACAACCGGGCCAACGTCCTGACTTTC; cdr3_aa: CASSVGADNRANVLTF
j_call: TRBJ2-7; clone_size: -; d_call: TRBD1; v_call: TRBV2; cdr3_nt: TGTGCCAGCAGTGGCCGGGACAGTTACGAGCAGTACTTC; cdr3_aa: CASSGRDSYEQYF
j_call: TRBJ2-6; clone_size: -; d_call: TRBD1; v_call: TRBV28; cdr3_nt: TGTGCCAGCAGTACAGGGGGGTCGGTGGCCAACGTCCTGACTTTC; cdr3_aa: CASSTGGSVANVLTF
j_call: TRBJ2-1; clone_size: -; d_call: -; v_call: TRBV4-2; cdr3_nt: TGTGCCAGCAGCCAAGATCTCGGTTTGGGCGTGAATTCAGGTGAGCAGTTCTTC; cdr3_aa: CASSQDLGLGVNSGEQFF
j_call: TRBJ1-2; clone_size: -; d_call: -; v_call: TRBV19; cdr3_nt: TGTGCCAGTCGCCTGGTAACTATCGGAGGCTATGGCTACACCTTC; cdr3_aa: CASRLVTIGGYGYTF
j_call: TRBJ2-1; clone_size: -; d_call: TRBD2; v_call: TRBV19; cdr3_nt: TGTGCCAGTAGTATCGACGGCGGGAGGGCCAATGAGCAGTTCTTC; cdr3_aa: CASSIDGGRANEQFF
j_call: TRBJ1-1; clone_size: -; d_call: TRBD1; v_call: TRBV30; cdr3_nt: TGTGCCTGGTTAGGACAGGACGAGGCTGAAGCTTTCTTT; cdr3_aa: CAWLGQDEAEAFF
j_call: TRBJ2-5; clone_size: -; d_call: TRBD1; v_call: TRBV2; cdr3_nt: TGTGCCAGCAGGGAGGACAGGGTCGAGACCCAGTACTTC; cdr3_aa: CASREDRVETQYF
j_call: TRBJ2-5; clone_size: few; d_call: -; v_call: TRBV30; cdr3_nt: TGTGCCTGGGGACAGCAAGAGACCCAGTACTTC; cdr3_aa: CAWGQQETQYF
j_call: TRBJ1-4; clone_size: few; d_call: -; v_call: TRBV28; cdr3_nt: TGTGCCAGCAGTCTCAGGACAGCAGCAACTAATGAAAAACTGTTTTTT; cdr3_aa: CASSLRTAATNEKLFF
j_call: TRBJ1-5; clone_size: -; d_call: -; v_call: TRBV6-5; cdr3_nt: TGTGCCAGCAGTTACACAGGGAAAGGCAATCAGCCCCAGCATTTT; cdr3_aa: CASSYTGKGNQPQHF
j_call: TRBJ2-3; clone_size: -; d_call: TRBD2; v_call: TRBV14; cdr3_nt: TGTGCCAGCAGCCAAGTGCGGCTAGCGGGAAAACAACGAGATACGCAGTATTTT; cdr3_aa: CASSQVRLAGKQRDTQYF
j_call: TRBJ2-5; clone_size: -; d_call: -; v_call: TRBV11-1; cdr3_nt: TGTGCCAGCAGCCCTCTTGGGGCCGGGTCCCAAGAGACCCAGTACTTC; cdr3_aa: CASSPLGAGSQETQYF
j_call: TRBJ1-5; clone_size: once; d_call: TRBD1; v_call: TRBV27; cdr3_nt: TGTGCCAGGGACCCCTTGGACAGGGATAGCAATCAGCCCCAGCATTTT; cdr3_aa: CARDPLDRDSNQPQHF
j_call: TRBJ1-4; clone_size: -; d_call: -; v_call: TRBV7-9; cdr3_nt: TGTGCCAGCAGCTTATTAGTAGGCCGACGGGAAGAACTGTTTTTT; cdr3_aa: CASSLLVGRREELFF
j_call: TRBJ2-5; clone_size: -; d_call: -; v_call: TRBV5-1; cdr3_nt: TGCGCCAGCAGTGTTGAAGCCGGACAGCAAGAGACCCAGTACTTC; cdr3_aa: CASSVEAGQQETQYF
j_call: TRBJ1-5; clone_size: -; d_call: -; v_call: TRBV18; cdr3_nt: TGTGCCAGCTCACCTAAGTCGGGCAATCAGCCCCAGCATTTT; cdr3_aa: CASSPKSGNQPQHF
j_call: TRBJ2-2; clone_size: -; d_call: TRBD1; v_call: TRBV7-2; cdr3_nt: TGTGCCAGCAGCTCCCGACAGGGTCGAGGCGGGGAGCTGTTTTTT; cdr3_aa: CASSSRQGRGGELFF
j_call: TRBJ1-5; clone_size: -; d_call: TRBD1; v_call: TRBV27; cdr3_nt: TGTGCCAGCAGTTTATCGGGGACAGGGGGTCGTTATCAGCCCCAGCATTTT; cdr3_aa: CASSLSGTGGRYQPQHF
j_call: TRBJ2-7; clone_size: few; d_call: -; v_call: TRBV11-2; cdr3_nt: TGTGCCAGCAGCTTAGCGGCGGGACGAGTCTACGAGCAGTACTTC; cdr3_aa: CASSLAAGRVYEQYF
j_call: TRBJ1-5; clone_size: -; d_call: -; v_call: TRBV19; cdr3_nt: TGTGCCAGTAGTAATTCGCTCGTACAAGGAGGTGGTAGCAATCAGCCCCAGCATTTT; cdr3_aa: CASSNSLVQGGGSNQPQHF
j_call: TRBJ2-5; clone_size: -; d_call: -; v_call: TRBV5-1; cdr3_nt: TGCGCCAGCAGCTTGGGACAGACACAAGAGACCCAGTACTTC; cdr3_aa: CASSLGQTQETQYF
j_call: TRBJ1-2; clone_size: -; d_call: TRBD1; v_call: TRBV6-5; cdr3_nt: TGTGCCAGCAGAAAGGGACAGGGCAACGATGGCTACACCTTC; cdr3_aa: CASRKGQGNDGYTF
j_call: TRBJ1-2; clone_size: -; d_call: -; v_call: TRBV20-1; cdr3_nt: TGCAGTGCTAGGGTCGGCTATGGCTACACCTTC; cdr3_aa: CSARVGYGYTF
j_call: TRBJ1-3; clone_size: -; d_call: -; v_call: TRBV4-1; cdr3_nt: TGCGCCAGCAGCCAAGTAACCCTCCAACAACCCATATATTTT; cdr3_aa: CASSQVTLQQPIYF
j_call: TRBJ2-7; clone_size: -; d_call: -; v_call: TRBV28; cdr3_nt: TGTGCCTCCGTCAGGAACGCCTACGAGCAGTACTTC; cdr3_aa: CASVRNAYEQYF
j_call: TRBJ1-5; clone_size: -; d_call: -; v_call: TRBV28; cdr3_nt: TGTGCCAGCAATCGGGGATTTCAGCCCCAGCATTTT; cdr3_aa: CASNRGFQPQHF
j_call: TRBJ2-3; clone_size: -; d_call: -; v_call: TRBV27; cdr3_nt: TGTGCCAGCAGTTTATCCCCAGGTCTAACAGATACGCAGTATTTT; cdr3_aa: CASSLSPGLTDTQYF
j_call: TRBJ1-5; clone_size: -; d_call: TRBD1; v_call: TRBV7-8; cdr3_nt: TGTGCCAGCAGCTCTGGACAGGGGGACCATCAGCCCCAGCATTTT; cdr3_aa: CASSSGQGDHQPQHF
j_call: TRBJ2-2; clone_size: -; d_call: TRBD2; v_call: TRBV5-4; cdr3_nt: TGTGCCAGCAGCGATAGGACTAGCGGGAGTGGGGAGCTGTTTTTT; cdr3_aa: CASSDRTSGSGELFF
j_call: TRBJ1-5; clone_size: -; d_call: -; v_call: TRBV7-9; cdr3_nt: TGTGCCAGCAGCCGGGGGGACGGCAATCAGCCCCAGCATTTT; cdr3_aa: CASSRGDGNQPQHF
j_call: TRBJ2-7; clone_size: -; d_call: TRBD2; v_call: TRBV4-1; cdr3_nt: TGCGCCAGCAGCCAAGAACTAGCGGGTAGCTCCTACGAGCAGTACTTC; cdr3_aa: CASSQELAGSSYEQYF
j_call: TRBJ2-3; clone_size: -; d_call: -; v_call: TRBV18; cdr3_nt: TGTGCCAGCTCACCCTATGACAGTAACACAGATACGCAGTATTTT; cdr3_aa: CASSPYDSNTDTQYF
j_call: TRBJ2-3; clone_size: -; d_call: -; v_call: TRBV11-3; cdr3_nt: TGTGCCAGCAGCTTAGAGGCGGGATCCTACCTTACAGATACGCAGTATTTT; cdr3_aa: CASSLEAGSYLTDTQYF
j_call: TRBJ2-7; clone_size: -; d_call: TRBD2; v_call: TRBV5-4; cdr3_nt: TGTGCCAGCAGCTTCCGGGCGGGAGCCACCTACGAGCAGTACTTC; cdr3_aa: CASSFRAGATYEQYF
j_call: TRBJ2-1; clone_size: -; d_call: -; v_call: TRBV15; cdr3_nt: TGTGCCACGACCGACGGGAACAATGAGCAGTTCTTC; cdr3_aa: CATTDGNNEQFF
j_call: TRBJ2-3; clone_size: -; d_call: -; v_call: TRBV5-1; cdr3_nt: TGCGCCAGCAGCTTGACCCAGGGTGAGGATACGCAGTATTTT; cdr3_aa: CASSLTQGEDTQYF
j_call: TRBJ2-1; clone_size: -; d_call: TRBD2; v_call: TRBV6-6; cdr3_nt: TGTGCCAGCAGCCAACTAGCGCAAGCACTTAATGAGCAGTTCTTC; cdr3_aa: CASSQLAQALNEQFF
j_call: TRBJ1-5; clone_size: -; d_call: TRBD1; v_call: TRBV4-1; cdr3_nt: TGCGCCAGCAGCCATTGCGTGCAGGGACAGGGGAACAATCAGCCCCAGCATTTT; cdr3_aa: CASSHCVQGQGNNQPQHF
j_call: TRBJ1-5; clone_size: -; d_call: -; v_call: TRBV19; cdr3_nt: TGTGCCAGTAGTACAGGGTTTAGCAATCAGCCCCAGCATTTT; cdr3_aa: CASSTGFSNQPQHF
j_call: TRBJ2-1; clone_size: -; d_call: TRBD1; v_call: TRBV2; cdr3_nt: TGTGCCAGCAGAGGGGGCGCTGAGCAGTTCTTC; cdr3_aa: CASRGGAEQFF
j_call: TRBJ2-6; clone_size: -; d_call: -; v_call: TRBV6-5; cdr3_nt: TGTGCCGTCTCGGGGTTCTCTGGGGCCAACGTCCTGACTTTC; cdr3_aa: CAVSGFSGANVLTF
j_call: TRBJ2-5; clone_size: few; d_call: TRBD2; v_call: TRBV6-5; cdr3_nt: TGTGCCAGCAGTCCGACTAGCGGGAGGGCCGAGACCCAGTACTTC; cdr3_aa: CASSPTSGRAETQYF
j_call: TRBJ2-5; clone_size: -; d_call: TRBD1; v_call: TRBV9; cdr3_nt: TGTGCCAGCAGCGTCACCGGGACAGGGTGGGAGACCCAGTACTTC; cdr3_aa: CASSVTGTGWETQYF
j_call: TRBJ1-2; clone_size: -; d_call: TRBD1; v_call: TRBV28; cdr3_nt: TGTGCCAGCAGAGAAACAGGGGGAGGCTACACCTTC; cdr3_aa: CASRETGGGYTF
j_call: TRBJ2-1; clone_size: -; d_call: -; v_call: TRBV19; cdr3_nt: TGTGCCAGTAGTCAATACAATGAGCAGTTCTTC; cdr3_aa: CASSQYNEQFF
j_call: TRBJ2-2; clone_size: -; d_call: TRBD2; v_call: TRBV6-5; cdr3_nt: TGTGCCAGCAGTTACAGGCTAGCGGGCTCCGGGGAGCTGTTTTTT; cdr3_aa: CASSYRLAGSGELFF
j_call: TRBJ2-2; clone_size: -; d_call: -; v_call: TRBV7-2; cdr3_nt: TGTGCCAGCAGCTTAGTACTAGCCTCAAACACCGGGGAGCTGTTTTTT; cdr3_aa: CASSLVLASNTGELFF
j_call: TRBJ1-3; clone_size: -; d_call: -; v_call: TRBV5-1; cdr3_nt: TGCGCCAGCAGCGGAGAAGGAAACACCATATATTTT; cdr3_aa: CASSGEGNTIYF
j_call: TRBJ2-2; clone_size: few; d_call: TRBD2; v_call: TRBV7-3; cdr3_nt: TGTGCCAGCAGCTTAACGAGTAGCGGGAATGGCGGGGAGCTGTTTTTT; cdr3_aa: CASSLTSSGNGGELFF
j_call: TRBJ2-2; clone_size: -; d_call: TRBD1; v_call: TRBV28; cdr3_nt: TGTGCCAGCAGGCTATCAGGACAGGTTACTACCGGGGAGCTGTTTTTT; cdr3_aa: CASRLSGQVTTGELFF
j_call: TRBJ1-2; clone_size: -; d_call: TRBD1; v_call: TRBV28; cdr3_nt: TGTGCCAGCAGTTACCGGGACAGTTATGGCTACACCTTC; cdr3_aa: CASSYRDSYGYTF
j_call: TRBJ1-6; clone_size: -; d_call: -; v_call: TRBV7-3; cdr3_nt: TGTGCCAGCAGCTTAACGTCCAGTGCCTATTCACCCCTCCACTTT; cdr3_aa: CASSLTSSAYSPLHF
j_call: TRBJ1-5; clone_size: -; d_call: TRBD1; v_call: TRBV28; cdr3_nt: TGTGCCAGCAGACCGACGGACAGGATGAGCAATCAGCCCCAGCATTTT; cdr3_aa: CASRPTDRMSNQPQHF
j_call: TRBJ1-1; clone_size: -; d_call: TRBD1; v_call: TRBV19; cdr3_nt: TGTGCCAGTAGCCGGGACAGGGGGACCAACACTGAAGCTTTCTTT; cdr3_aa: CASSRDRGTNTEAFF
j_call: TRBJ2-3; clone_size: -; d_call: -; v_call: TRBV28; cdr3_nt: TGTGCCAGCACAATTACAGATACGCAGTATTTT; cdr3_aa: CASTITDTQYF